A single sample is the source of the 15 T cell receptor beta chains below, sequenced in a study of blood T cell repertoires in COVID-19. Generated by immunoSEQ multiplex PCR, the TCRdb table keeps only in-frame clones and is missing some. The sample contains fewer than 85,000 clones, roughly 83% of which appear only once. Sample: peripheral blood. The receptors here all came from a man aged 25 to 40 with COVID-19, enrolled during active disease.

The chain joins TRBV7-2 to TRBJ1-6; the D gene is possibly TRBD1 (6 bases). Germline V gene data show CDR1 as SGHTA and CDR2 as FQGNSA. Trimming removed 4 bases from V and 10 bases from J, with 14 bases in between. This CDR3 is built from 14 residues. This CDR3 is CASSSRTVGSPLHF. In DNA, the CDR3 is TGTGCCAGCAGCTCACGGACAGTGGGATCACCCCTCCACTTT.

The J gene is TRBJ2-7, the V gene TRBV3-1 (or the pseudogene TRBV3-2), with D possibly matching TRBD1 (6 bases). The germline V and J ends were trimmed by 3 bases and 0 bases, with 15 bases remaining between them. Germline V lookup: CDR1 LGHDT, CDR2 YNNKEL (reference sequence). The CDR3 extends over 16 amino acids. Written as DNA, the CDR3 is TGTGCCAGCAGCCAGATACAGGGTCTTAGCTCCTACGAGCAGTACTTC. Its translation is CASSQIQGLSSYEQYF.

The J gene is TRBJ1-1, the V gene TRBV4-3; D gene ambiguous. There are 14 residues in the CDR3. Trimming cost V 0 bases and J 3 bases, with 8 bases left between them. The V gene's germline CDR1 is LGHNA and CDR2 YSLEER. This CDR3 reads CASSQESTDTEAFF. CDR3 DNA sequence: TGCGCCAGCAGCCAAGAAAGCACCGACACTGAAGCTTTCTTT.

The gene calls are TRBV6-1 and TRBJ2-1; D is uncertain. The CDR3 spans 14 residues. V lost 3 bases and J lost 9, with 15 bases in between. Germline V gene lookup returns CDR1 MNHNS and CDR2 SASEGT. The CDR3 sequence is CASSDPGTVGEQFF. The CDR3 coding sequence is TGTGCCAGCAGTGATCCCGGTACAGTGGGTGAGCAGTTCTTC.

The rearrangement uses TRBV5-1 and TRBJ1-2; TRBD1 matches 8 bases. Looked up from germline, CDR1 is SGHRS and CDR2 is YFSETQ. The CDR3 has 16 amino acids. After removal of 0 bases from V and 4 bases from J, the junction contained 8 bases not matched to a gene. CDR3 nucleotide sequence: TGCGCCAGCAGCTTGGGGACAGGGATGGGAAGCTATGGCTACACCTTC. Translated: CASSLGTGMGSYGYTF. Combining the CDR3 with reference TRBV5-1 and TRBJ1-2 gives the whole variable domain KAGVTQTPRYLIKTRGQQVTLSCSPISGHRSVSWYQQTPGQGLQFLFEYFSETQRNKGNFPGRFSGRQFSNSRSEMNVSTLELGDSALYLCASSLGTGMGSYGYTFGSGTRLTVV.

This sequence joins TRBV5-4 and TRBJ2-2, with 11 bases that match TRBD2. The CDR3 is 17 amino acids. The germline gives CDR1 SGHNT, CDR2 YYREEE (reference sequence). The V segment lost 3 bases and the J segment 7 bases; nucleotides outside the gene matches: 11. In DNA, the CDR3 is TGTGCCAGCAGCTCGGGCCTAGCGGGAGGTCGTAGCGGGGAGCTGTTTTTT. Protein sequence: CASSSGLAGGRSGELFF.

The chain recombines TRBV19 with TRBJ1-5; TRBD1 matches 7 bases. The CDR3 is made up of 16 amino acids. Trimming cost V 4 bases and J 5 bases; bases outside gene matches: 11. Per the germline V gene, CDR1 is LNHDA and CDR2 is SQIVND (reference sequence). The CDR3 DNA is TGTGCCAGTAGTACCAGAGCGACAGGGTGGGATCAGCCCCAGCATTTT. It translates to CASSTRATGWDQPQHF.

The chain combines TRBV7-2 with TRBJ2-7, with 12 nucleotides matching TRBD2. J lost 4 bases, V lost 5 bases, and 6 bases had no gene match. The CDR3 consists of 15 residues. Germline V lookup: CDR1 SGHTA, CDR2 FQGNSA. The CDR3 bases are TGTGCCAGCAGCCCGGCTAGCGGGAGGGGTTACGAGCAGTACTTC. This codes for CASSPASGRGYEQYF.

There are a few counts of this clone. The rearrangement links TRBV18 to TRBJ1-1, with D possibly matching TRBD1 (5 bases). Per the germline V gene, CDR1 is KGHSH and CDR2 is LQKENI. This CDR3 is built from 13 residues. Trimming cost V 2 bases and J 2 bases, with 6 bases left between them. CDR3 residues: CASSPDSNTEAFF. CDR3 DNA: TGTGCCAGCTCACCAGACAGTAACACTGAAGCTTTCTTT.

This rearrangement joins TRBV4-2 to TRBJ1-2; D is ambiguous. Germline V lookup: CDR1 LGHNA, CDR2 YNFKEQ. The CDR3 extends over 14 amino acids. Trimming stripped 0 bases from V and 4 bases from J, with 9 bases between. CDR3 sequence (DNA): TGTGCCAGCAGCCAAGAAGGCCAGGTCTATGGCTACACCTTC. It is translated as CASSQEGQVYGYTF.

V usage is TRBV11-2 and J usage is TRBJ1-2; D might be TRBD1 (6 bases). The CDR3 runs to 14 residues. Trimming shortened V by 3 bases and J by 4 bases, and 12 bases separated the two germline ends. Germline lookup yields CDR1 SGHAT and CDR2 FQNNGV. This CDR3 reads CASSFGGQGYGYTF. CDR3 nucleotides: TGTGCCAGCAGCTTCGGGGGGCAGGGCTATGGCTACACCTTC.

The chain has TRBV6-4 and TRBJ2-2, with TRBD2 as a possible D gene (6 bases). The ends were cut back, 8 bases at V and 0 bases at J, with 16 bases in the middle. CDR3 length equals 16 residues. Germline loops: CDR1 MRHNA, CDR2 SNTAGT. CDR3 residues: CASSPAERANTGELFF. CDR3 nucleotide sequence: TGTGCCAGCTCCCCGGCGGAGCGGGCGAACACCGGGGAGCTGTTTTTT.

The table lists this clone with a count of one. This chain joins TRBV2 and TRBJ1-4; 9 bases are shared with TRBD1. Unmatched junction bases numbered 8, after V lost 6 bases and J lost 6 bases. Germline-derived CDR1 and CDR2 are SNHLY and FYNNEI. The CDR3 extends over 15 amino acids. CDR3 amino acids: CASRWGTGRDEKLFF. For the CDR3, the DNA is TGTGCCAGCAGATGGGGGACAGGGCGGGATGAAAAACTGTTTTTT.

The J gene is TRBJ1-1, the V gene TRBV18; tentatively, D is TRBD1 (5 bases). The CDR3 contains 12 residues. V dropped 3 bases and J dropped 6 bases, with 8 bases sitting between them. Germline lookup yields CDR1 KGHSH and CDR2 LQKENI. The DNA of the CDR3 is TGTGCCAGCTCACCCGACAGTCCTGAAGCTTTCTTT. This sequence encodes CASSPDSPEAFF.

The genes are TRBV19 and TRBJ1-2, with D unclear. The CDR3 consists of 13 residues. Germline V gene lookup returns CDR1 LNHDA and CDR2 SQIVND (reference sequence). Between the trimmed V and J ends, which lost 1 base and 2 bases, there was a span of 5 bases. The CDR3, as DNA: TGTGCCAGTAGTATAGTCGAGAACTATGGCTACACCTTC. As protein: CASSIVENYGYTF.